Listed below are T cell receptor beta chains from one sample, sequenced in a study of blood T cell repertoires in COVID-19. Repertoires were generated with immunoSEQ multiplex PCR, while TCRdb's copy carries only in-frame clones and drops some. The table shows 350,000 or so clones, with around 82% occurring only once. Sequencing input: peripheral blood. The receptors originated from a man under 40 with active or convalescent COVID-19. Both conserved end residues are part of each CDR3. D genes are given only for firm matches. Expanded clones get a size class; other rows say once, few or many, or leave the size out.

clone_size,d_call,j_call,v_call,cdr3_nt,cdr3_aa
-,-,TRBJ1-1,TRBV27,TGTGCCGTGGGCAAAGGCTATGAAGCTTTCTTT,CAVGKGYEAFF
-,TRBD2,TRBJ2-2,TRBV24-1,TGTGCCACCGGACTAGCGGGGGAGTTCACCGGGGAGCTGTTTTTT,CATGLAGEFTGELFF
few,-,TRBJ2-5,TRBV6-1,TGTGCCAGCAGTGATGAGGGCAGGACCCAGTACTTC,CASSDEGRTQYF
-,-,TRBJ1-1,TRBV7-8,TGTGCCAGCAGCTTAAGTTGGACAGTGAACACTGAAGCTTTCTTT,CASSLSWTVNTEAFF
once,-,TRBJ1-3,TRBV12-3/TRBV12-4,TGTGCCAGCAGTCCACGGGGAAACACCATATATTTT,CASSPRGNTIYF
-,-,TRBJ2-2,TRBV6-5,TGTGCCACATCAGGGGAGGGCCCGTCCGGGGAGCTGTTTTTT,CATSGEGPSGELFF
-,-,TRBJ1-6,TRBV3-1/TRBV3-2,TGTGCCAGCAGCCAAGGAATCAGGGTCGAAGGTTCACCCCTCCACTTT,CASSQGIRVEGSPLHF
-,TRBD1,TRBJ2-2,TRBV2,TGTGCCAGCAGACAGGGGGCGTCCGGCGGGGAGCTGTTTTTT,CASRQGASGGELFF
-,-,TRBJ1-1,TRBV12-3/TRBV12-4,TGTGCCAGCAGTTTAGATAGTTGGAGTGGAGCTTTCTTT,CASSLDSWSGAFF
-,-,TRBJ1-2,TRBV18,TGTGCCAGCTCACCTCCCGACAGAGGTTATGGCTACACCTTC,CASSPPDRGYGYTF
-,-,TRBJ2-6,TRBV29-1,TGCAGCGTTACGGGCTCTGGGGCCAACGTCCTGACTTTC,CSVTGSGANVLTF
once,TRBD1,TRBJ2-7,TRBV18,TGTGCCAGCTCACCGGGACAGGGATCCTACGAGCAGTACTTC,CASSPGQGSYEQYF
-,-,TRBJ2-1,TRBV10-3,TGTGCCATCAGTGAATCGGGAGATCGACACAATGAGCAGTTCTTC,CAISESGDRHNEQFF
-,-,TRBJ1-1,TRBV19,TGTGCCAGTAGTCCCCGGAACACTGAAGCTTTCTTT,CASSPRNTEAFF
-,-,TRBJ1-4,TRBV6-2/TRBV6-3,TGTGCCAGCAGTTTAACAGGGACAACTAATGAAAAACTGTTTTTT,CASSLTGTTNEKLFF
-,-,TRBJ2-7,TRBV5-1,TGCGCCAGCAGCTTTCAGGGGCCCAGCTCCTACGAGCAGTACTTC,CASSFQGPSSYEQYF
few,-,TRBJ1-1,TRBV4-1,TGCGCCAGCAGCCAGGAGCCCTCAGCGAACACTGAAGCTTTCTTT,CASSQEPSANTEAFF
-,-,TRBJ2-5,TRBV29-1,TGCAGCGTTGAACCCGGGACAAAAGAGACCCAGTACTTC,CSVEPGTKETQYF
-,-,TRBJ2-2,TRBV7-2,TGTGCCAGCACCCCCCGCGGGGGCGGCGGGGAGCTGTTTTTT,CASTPRGGGGELFF
-,-,TRBJ1-1,TRBV19,TGTGCCAGTAGTATGAGGTGGGACACTGAAGCTTTCTTT,CASSMRWDTEAFF
-,TRBD2,TRBJ2-7,TRBV14,TGTGCCAGCAGCCTCTTGGCGGGAGGGTCTTACGAGCAGTACTTC,CASSLLAGGSYEQYF
-,-,TRBJ2-7,TRBV2,TGTGCCAGCCGCAGGGTTCTATACGAGCAGTACTTC,CASRRVLYEQYF
-,TRBD2,TRBJ2-1,TRBV28,TGTGCCAGCAGTTCCCCGGGACTAGCGGGGGGTAATGAGCAGTTCTTC,CASSSPGLAGGNEQFF
-,TRBD1,TRBJ2-1,TRBV4-1,TGCGCCAGCAGCCAAGCTCAACAGGGGTGGAATGAGCAGTTCTTC,CASSQAQQGWNEQFF
once,TRBD1,TRBJ1-2,TRBV2,TGTGCCAGCAGTCCTCACGGACAGGATGGCTACACCTTC,CASSPHGQDGYTF
-,-,TRBJ1-1,TRBV7-2,TGTGCCAGCAGCTCCTCGGGAGGATACACTGAAGCTTTCTTT,CASSSSGGYTEAFF
-,-,TRBJ1-1,TRBV19,TGTGCCAGTAGTAACCAGGGCCGGAACACTGAAGCTTTCTTT,CASSNQGRNTEAFF
-,TRBD2,TRBJ2-1,TRBV5-4,TGTGCCAGCAGCTTGGCACACGGGCTAGCGGGCCGCCCACTTTTCTTC,CASSLAHGLAGRPLFF
once,TRBD1,TRBJ1-2,TRBV6-5,TGTGCCAGCAGTTACGGGGCAGGGGGCGTCTATGGCTACACCTTC,CASSYGAGGVYGYTF
-,-,TRBJ2-2,TRBV19,TGTGCCAGTAGTATGGTACAGGTTGCCGGGGAGCTGTTTTTT,CASSMVQVAGELFF
-,-,TRBJ1-2,TRBV6-5,TGTGCCAGCAGTTTTACAGGGTGGGGTGGCTACACCTTC,CASSFTGWGGYTF
-,-,TRBJ2-2,TRBV4-1,TGCGCCAGCAGCCAAGGCCTAGATGAAGCCGGGGAGCTGTTTTTT,CASSQGLDEAGELFF
-,TRBD2,TRBJ2-1,TRBV7-2,TGTGCCAGCTGCTGGGGGACTAGCTACAATGAGCAGTTCTTC,CASCWGTSYNEQFF
once,-,TRBJ1-5,TRBV29-1,TGCAGCGTTGGAGAGCGAGATCAGCCCCAGCATTTT,CSVGERDQPQHF
-,-,TRBJ2-7,TRBV7-8,TGTGCCAGCAGCTTCGGGCGGGTAAGCTCCTACGAGCAGTACTTC,CASSFGRVSSYEQYF
-,-,TRBJ2-7,TRBV19,TGTGCCAGTAGTGCCGGGACAACACCTTACGAGCAGTACTTC,CASSAGTTPYEQYF
few,TRBD2,TRBJ2-5,TRBV18,TGTGCCAGCTCACCCGCGGGGGGCGGTCAAGAGACCCAGTACTTC,CASSPAGGGQETQYF
few,-,TRBJ1-6,TRBV30,TGTGCCTGGAGTGGGACAAATAATTCACCCCTCCACTTT,CAWSGTNNSPLHF
-,TRBD1,TRBJ1-4,TRBV28,TGTGCCAGCAGCTCACAGGGGGCATCGGGTAATGAAAAACTGTTTTTT,CASSSQGASGNEKLFF
-,TRBD1,TRBJ1-1,TRBV9,TGTGCCAGCAGCACGAAGGACAGGGCTGACACTGAAGCTTTCTTT,CASSTKDRADTEAFF
few,-,TRBJ1-5,TRBV6-5,TGTGCCAGCAGTCTACAGGGAAGGGATCAGCCCCAGCATTTT,CASSLQGRDQPQHF
-,TRBD2,TRBJ2-1,TRBV5-4,TGTGCCAGCAGCTTGGCCTCGACTAGCGGGGACAATGAGCAGTTCTTC,CASSLASTSGDNEQFF
-,-,TRBJ2-3,TRBV11-3,TGTGCCAGCAGCTCCACGGGGGTTGATACGCAGTATTTT,CASSSTGVDTQYF
-,TRBD2,TRBJ2-5,TRBV3-1/TRBV3-2,TGTGCCAGCAGCCAAGGCCCTCTGGGACTAGGGGACTTC,CASSQGPLGLGDF
-,TRBD2,TRBJ2-7,TRBV28,TGTGCCAGCAGCCCCAGCGGGAGGCTAATTTTAGACGAGCAGTACTTC,CASSPSGRLILDEQYF
-,TRBD2,TRBJ2-1,TRBV5-8,TGTGCCAGCAGCTTGGGTAGCGGGGCATACAATGAGCAGTTCTTC,CASSLGSGAYNEQFF
-,TRBD1,TRBJ2-1,TRBV6-2/TRBV6-3,TGTGCCAGCAGTCTACAGGGGGATGAGCAGTTCTTC,CASSLQGDEQFF
few,-,TRBJ1-6,TRBV7-8,TGTGCCAGCAGCTCAGGGGAAGGCGACTCACCCCTCCACTTT,CASSSGEGDSPLHF
-,-,TRBJ1-5,TRBV10-3,TGTGCCATCAGTGACGGCGGCGGAAATCAGCCCCAGCATTTT,CAISDGGGNQPQHF
-,TRBD1,TRBJ1-3,TRBV2,TGTGCCAGTCAAAGGGGGCTTGGAAACACCATATATTTT,CASQRGLGNTIYF
-,-,TRBJ1-2,TRBV9,TGTGCCAGCAGCGGACCGACAGTTGCAAACTATGAGGTTCACACCTTC,CASSGPTVANYEVHTF
-,TRBD1,TRBJ1-2,TRBV5-1,TGCGCCAGCAGCAGGAGGCTAACAGGGGGATCATTTTATGGCTACACCTTC,CASSRRLTGGSFYGYTF
-,TRBD2,TRBJ2-7,TRBV9,TGTGCCAGCAGCAAATTGGGACTAGCGGGAGACGAGCAGTACTTC,CASSKLGLAGDEQYF